The source of this TCR beta chain is a study of somatic mutations in cytotoxic T cells in rheumatoid arthritis. Across the whole study: Before any treatment began, 25 to 35 ml EDTA peripheral blood was collected from patients right after diagnosis. T-cell populations stained with V beta antibodies were in some cases flow-sorted at nearly 100% purity, including V beta1+ cells that were sequenced for TCRB.

General study points: The largest CD8+ clone made up over 20% of CD8+ cells in about an eighth of the 65 patients.

Germline-derived CDR1 and CDR2 are MGHRA and YSYEKL. This CDR3 is 16 amino acids long. Trimming stripped 1 base from V and 5 bases from J, with 15 bases between. Regarding this clone: Its matching antigen is unknown.

Measured with immunoSEQ multiplex PCR; TCRdb has only the in-frame clones, and not every one. The table shows about 30,000 clones, with 82% occurring only once. What was sequenced was CD8+ T cells sorted from blood. The sequence was obtained from an adult with rheumatoid arthritis. The chain links TRBV4-1 to TRBJ2-1; tentatively, D is TRBD1 (5 bases). CDR3 sequence (DNA): TGCGCCAGCAGCCAAGTGTCGAGACAGCTAAACAATGAGCAGTTCTTC. It encodes CASSQVSRQLNNEQFF.